The next 21 T cell receptor beta chains were all read from a single sample in a study of blood T cell repertoires in COVID-19. The protocol was immunoSEQ multiplex PCR, while the TCRdb copy is restricted to in-frame clones and leaves out a portion. The sample lists a few hundred thousand clones, roughly 85% occurring once. What was sequenced was peripheral blood. These receptors came from a man in his forties with acute or convalescent COVID-19.

This clone is a singleton in its sample. J is TRBJ2-3 and V is TRBV5-4, with 10 bases aligning to TRBD1. Trimming took 4 bases from V and 8 from J; bases not matched to a gene: 13. Germline V lookup: CDR1 SGHNT, CDR2 YYREEE (reference sequence). This CDR3 contains 16 residues. Here the CDR3 DNA reads TGTGCCAGCAGCCCAGGGGGGACAGGGGAGTTACGTACGCAGTATTTT. It is translated as CASSPGGTGELRTQYF.

The chain has TRBV5-1 and TRBJ1-3; D perhaps matches TRBD1 (5 bases). Per the germline V gene, CDR1 is SGHRS and CDR2 is YFSETQ. With 4 bases removed from V and 0 bases from J, the gap between germline ends came to 14 bases. The CDR3 is 16 residues long. CDR3 in amino acids: CASSPSGDRSGNTIYF. CDR3 nucleotides: TGCGCCAGCAGCCCGAGCGGGGACCGCTCTGGAAACACCATATATTTT.

The rearrangement links TRBV15 to TRBJ1-5; maybe TRBD1 (5 bases). Germline CDR1 reads LNHNV; CDR2 reads YYDKDF (reference sequence). The V end was cut by 0 bases, the J end by 7 bases, with 19 bases between. The CDR3 runs to 17 residues. The chain's CDR3 is CATSRDHSGGERQPQHF. DNA for the CDR3: TGTGCCACCAGCAGAGATCATAGCGGAGGGGAGCGGCAGCCCCAGCATTTT.

The chain joins TRBV29-1 to TRBJ2-7; no firm D call. Germline CDR1 and CDR2: SQVTM and ANQGSEA. Trimming shortened V by 4 bases and J by 0 bases, and 13 bases separated the two germline ends. CDR3 size: 14 residues. The CDR3, as DNA: TGCAGCGTTGTGGCAGGCCAAGGCTCCTACGAGCAGTACTTC. Its translation is CSVVAGQGSYEQYF.

V and J are TRBV11-1 and TRBJ1-1, with TRBD1 identical over 7 bases. The CDR3 has 15 residues. Germline V gene sequence: CDR1 SGHAT, CDR2 FQDESV (reference sequence). V shed 5 bases and J 1 base; nucleotides not matched to a gene: 7. The CDR3 DNA reads as TGTGCCAGCAGCATAACAGGGGAGAAGAACACTGAAGCTTTCTTT. This encodes CASSITGEKNTEAFF.

This clone appeared a single time. The chain recombines TRBV19 with TRBJ1-6; weak D call: TRBD1 (5 bases). V was clipped by 5 bases and J by 5 bases, with 10 bases between them. The CDR3 is 14 amino acids. Germline V CDR1 and CDR2: LNHDA, SQIVND (reference sequence). CDR3 loop: CASSQDSNNSPLHF. The CDR3 bases are TGTGCCAGTAGTCAAGACAGTAATAATTCACCCCTCCACTTT. The whole variable domain, filled in from reference TRBV19 and TRBJ1-6, reads DGGITQSPKYLFRKEGQNVTLSCEQNLNHDAMYWYRQDPGQGLRLIYYSQIVNDFQKGDIAEGYSVSREKKESFPLTVTSAQKNPTAFYLCASSQDSNNSPLHFGNGTRLTVT.

This clone was recorded once. Different DNA sequences within this sample yield the same CDR3. The genes are TRBV5-4 and TRBJ2-1; 8 nucleotides agree with TRBD2. Germline trimming cut 2 bases from V and 3 bases from J; bases unmatched to any gene: 4. The CDR3 is made up of 15 amino acids. Germline V gene data show CDR1 as SGHNT and CDR2 as YYREEE (reference sequence). CDR3 protein: CASSFPGLDYNEQFF. CDR3 in DNA: TGTGCCAGCAGCTTCCCGGGACTAGACTACAATGAGCAGTTCTTC.

The rearrangement uses TRBV19 and TRBJ2-1; 9 bases line up with TRBD1. The germline gives CDR1 LNHDA, CDR2 SQIVND (reference sequence). Trimming at V came to 5 bases and at J to 6 bases, leaving 14 bases not matched to a gene. The CDR3 consists of 17 residues. The CDR3 loop is CASSLPPGTGRANEQFF. The CDR3 DNA follows: TGTGCCAGTAGTTTACCACCCGGGACAGGGAGGGCCAATGAGCAGTTCTTC.

This clone occurred once. The V gene is TRBV6-5, the J gene TRBJ1-2, with no clear D. Trimming took 2 bases from V and 2 from J, leaving 6 bases between them. CDR3 length equals 13 residues. Germline V gives CDR1 MNHEY, CDR2 SVGAGI. CDR3 protein: CASSYRENYGYTF. The CDR3 region has the DNA TGTGCCAGCAGTTACAGGGAGAACTATGGCTACACCTTC.

This clone was recorded a few times. The rearrangement links TRBV27 to TRBJ1-1; no clear D gene. V lost 5 bases to trimming and J lost 0 bases, with 16 bases between them. This CDR3 region has 16 residues. CDR1 and CDR2 from the germline V gene are MNHEY and SMNVEV (reference sequence). In DNA form, the CDR3 reads TGTGCCAGCAGTCCCCCCCCTAAGCCCATGAACACTGAAGCTTTCTTT. Protein sequence: CASSPPPKPMNTEAFF.

V gene TRBV5-6 combines with J gene TRBJ1-1; 7 positions match TRBD1. The V segment lost 3 bases and the J segment 1 base; nucleotides outside the gene matches: 3. Germline CDR1 SGHDT, CDR2 YYEEEE. CDR3 length equals 14 residues. The CDR3 DNA reads as TGTGCCAGCAGCTCGACAGGGACGAACACTGAAGCTTTCTTT. Protein sequence: CASSSTGTNTEAFF.

This clone was recorded a few times. The chain is built from TRBV6-2 or TRBV6-3 and TRBJ2-1, with 8 bases aligning to TRBD2. Looked up from germline, CDR1 is MNHEY and CDR2 is SVGEGT. The junction had 7 bases not matched to a gene; V was cut back by 6 bases and J by 3 bases. This CDR3 spans 15 amino acids. CDR3 sequence reads: CASSRTGGGYNEQFF. In DNA form, the CDR3 reads TGTGCCAGCAGCCGGACGGGAGGGGGCTACAATGAGCAGTTCTTC.

The CDR3 sequence is CASSLLYGELFF. CDR3 in DNA: TGTGCCAGCAGCTTACTGTACGGGGAGCTGTTTTTT. J is TRBJ2-2 and V is TRBV7-9; D is uncertain. Germline values: CDR1 SEHNR, CDR2 FQNEAQ (reference sequence). The V gene lost 2 bases and the J gene lost 7 bases, with 5 bases spanning the gap. This CDR3 has 12 residues.

The genes are TRBV9 and TRBJ2-7, with a weak D call TRBD2 (7 bases). The CDR3 contains 14 residues. Trimming took 4 bases from V and 7 from J, leaving 18 bases between them. Germline V gene lookup returns CDR1 SGDLS and CDR2 YYNGEE. CDR3 in DNA: TGTGCCAGCAGCCCCCAGAGGGGGGGGCAGGAGCAGTACTTC. Its translation: CASSPQRGGQEQYF.

The chain couples TRBV7-9 to TRBJ1-5, with 7 bases matching TRBD1. V trimming: 3 bases; J trimming: 4 bases; junction bases outside the gene matches: 6. The CDR3 has 15 residues. CDR1 and CDR2 from the germline V gene are SEHNR and FQNEAQ (reference sequence). The CDR3 loop reads CASSFGTATNQPQHF. CDR3 sequence (DNA): TGTGCCAGCAGCTTCGGGACAGCGACTAATCAGCCCCAGCATTTT.

The chain links TRBV7-8 to TRBJ1-2, with D possibly matching TRBD1 (6 bases). In germline, CDR1 is SGHVS, CDR2 FQNEAQ. Trimming cost V 5 bases and J 6 bases, with 16 bases left between them. The CDR3 is made up of 14 amino acids. DNA of the CDR3: TGTGCCAGCAGCCGAGGGACAAAAGGCCATGGCTACACCTTC. Protein: CASSRGTKGHGYTF.

This clone was seen a few times. This chain connects TRBV5-1 to TRBJ1-5, with 9 bases identical to TRBD1. V dropped 4 bases and J dropped 0; count of bases not matched to a gene: 5. CDR1 SGHRS and CDR2 YFSETQ come from the germline V gene. This CDR3 is built from 16 residues. Here the CDR3 reads CASSPGQGSSNQPQHF. CDR3 DNA sequence: TGCGCCAGCAGCCCAGGACAGGGGAGTAGCAATCAGCCCCAGCATTTT.

The J gene is TRBJ2-7, the V gene TRBV27; a weak D match, TRBD1 (6 bases). This CDR3 spans 13 amino acids. CDR1 is MNHEY and CDR2 is SMNVEV in the germline V gene (reference sequence). Trimming removed 8 bases at V and 2 bases at J, with 13 bases between. This chain's CDR3 is CASSGTTTYEQYF. The CDR3 nucleotides are TGTGCCAGCTCCGGGACAACAACCTACGAGCAGTACTTC.

In nucleotides, the CDR3 is TGTGCCAGCAGCTTAACGGGGGGGACAACAGATACGCAGTATTTT. This codes for CASSLTGGTTDTQYF. This chain connects TRBV7-3 to TRBJ2-3, with D perhaps TRBD2 (7 bases). Looked up from germline, CDR1 is SGHTA and CDR2 is FQGTGA. The V gene lost 0 bases and the J gene lost 3 bases, with 10 bases spanning the gap. CDR3 size: 15 residues.

In regard to this clone: In the same sample, other DNA sequences code for this CDR3. The CDR3 DNA follows: TGTGCCAGCAGCAGGACAGTTACTGAAGCTTTCTTT. Translating gives CASSRTVTEAFF. The J gene is TRBJ1-1, the V gene TRBV12-3 or TRBV12-4; D may be TRBD1 (6 bases). The V and J ends lost 6 bases and 5 bases respectively, with 10 bases between them. CDR3 size: 12 residues.

The CDR3 DNA follows: TGCAGTGCTAGTAAGGGGATTGGTGCGAACGACGAGCAGTACTTC. This codes for CSASKGIGANDEQYF. The chain joins TRBV20-1 to TRBJ2-7; perhaps TRBD1 as D (5 bases). The V and J ends lost 3 bases and 5 bases respectively, with 20 bases between them. The CDR3 length is 15 residues. Germline V gene data show CDR1 as DFQATT and CDR2 as SNEGSKA (reference sequence).